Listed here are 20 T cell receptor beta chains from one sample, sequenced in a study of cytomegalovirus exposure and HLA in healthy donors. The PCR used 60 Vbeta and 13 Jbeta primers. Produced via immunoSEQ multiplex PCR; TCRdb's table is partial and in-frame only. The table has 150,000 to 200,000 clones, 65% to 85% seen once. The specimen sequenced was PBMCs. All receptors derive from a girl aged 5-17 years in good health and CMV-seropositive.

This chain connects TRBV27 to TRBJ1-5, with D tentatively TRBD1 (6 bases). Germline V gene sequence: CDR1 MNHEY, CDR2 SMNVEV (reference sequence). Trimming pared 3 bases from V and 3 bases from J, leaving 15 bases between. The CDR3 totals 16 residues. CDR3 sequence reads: CASSFSPGESNQPQHF. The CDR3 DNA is TGTGCCAGCAGTTTCTCTCCAGGGGAATCCAATCAGCCCCAGCATTTT.

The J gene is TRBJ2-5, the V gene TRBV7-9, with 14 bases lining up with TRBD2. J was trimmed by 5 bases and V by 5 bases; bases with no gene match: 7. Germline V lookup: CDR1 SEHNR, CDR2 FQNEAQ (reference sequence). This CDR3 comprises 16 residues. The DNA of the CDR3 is TGTGCCAGCAGCCACGGGACTAGCGGGAGTTGGGAGACCCAGTACTTC. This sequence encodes CASSHGTSGSWETQYF.

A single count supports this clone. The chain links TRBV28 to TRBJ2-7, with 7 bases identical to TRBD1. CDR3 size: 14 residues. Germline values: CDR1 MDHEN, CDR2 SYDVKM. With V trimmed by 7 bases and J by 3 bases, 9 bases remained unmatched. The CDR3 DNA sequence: TGTGCCAGCACCCAGACAGGGCACGACTACGAGCAGTACTTC. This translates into CASTQTGHDYEQYF.

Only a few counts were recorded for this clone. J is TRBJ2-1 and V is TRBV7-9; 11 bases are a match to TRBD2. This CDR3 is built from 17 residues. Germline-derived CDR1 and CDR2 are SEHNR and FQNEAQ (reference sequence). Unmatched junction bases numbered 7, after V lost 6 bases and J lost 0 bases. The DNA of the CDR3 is TGTGCCAGCAGGAGACTAGCGGGAAAGACCTCCTACAATGAGCAGTTCTTC. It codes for CASRRLAGKTSYNEQFF. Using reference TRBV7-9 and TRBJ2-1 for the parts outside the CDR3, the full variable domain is DTGVSQNPRHKITKRGQNVTFRCDPISEHNRLYWYRQTLGQGPEFLTYFQNEAQLEKSRLLSDRFSAERPKGSFSTLEIQRTEQGDSAMYLCASRRLAGKTSYNEQFFGPGTRLTVL.

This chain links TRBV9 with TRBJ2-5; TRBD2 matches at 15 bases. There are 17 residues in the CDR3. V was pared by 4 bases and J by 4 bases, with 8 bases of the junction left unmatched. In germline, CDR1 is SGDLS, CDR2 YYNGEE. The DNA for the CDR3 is TGTGCCAGCAGCCTGGGACTAGCGGGAGGTAGTAGAGAGACCCAGTACTTC. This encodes CASSLGLAGGSRETQYF.

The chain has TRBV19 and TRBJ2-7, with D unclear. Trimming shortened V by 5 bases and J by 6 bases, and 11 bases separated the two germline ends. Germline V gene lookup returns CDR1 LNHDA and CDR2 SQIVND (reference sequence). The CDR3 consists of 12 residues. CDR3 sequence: CASSQVLGEQYF. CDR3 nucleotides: TGTGCCAGTAGTCAGGTATTAGGCGAGCAGTACTTC.

CDR3 region: CAPGLAGGGDTQYF. The CDR3 bases are TGTGCCCCGGGACTAGCGGGGGGCGGAGATACGCAGTATTTT. The chain uses TRBV2 and TRBJ2-3; 15 bases fit TRBD2. V gave up 11 bases and J gave up 5 bases; unmatched junction bases: 5. This CDR3 is 14 amino acids long. The germline gives CDR1 SNHLY, CDR2 FYNNEI.

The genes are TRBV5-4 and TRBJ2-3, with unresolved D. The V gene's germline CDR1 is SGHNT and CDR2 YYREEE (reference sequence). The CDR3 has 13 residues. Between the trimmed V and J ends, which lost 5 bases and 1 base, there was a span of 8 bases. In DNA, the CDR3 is TGTGCCAGCAGGCTGCAGGGCACAGATACGCAGTATTTT. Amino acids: CASRLQGTDTQYF.

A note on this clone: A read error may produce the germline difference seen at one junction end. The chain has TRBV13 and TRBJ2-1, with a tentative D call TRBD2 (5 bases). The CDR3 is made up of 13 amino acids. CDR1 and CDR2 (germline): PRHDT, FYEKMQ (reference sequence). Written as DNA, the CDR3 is TGTGCCAGCAGCCAGGACTCCTCCAATGAGCAGTTCTTC. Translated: CASSQDSSNEQFF.

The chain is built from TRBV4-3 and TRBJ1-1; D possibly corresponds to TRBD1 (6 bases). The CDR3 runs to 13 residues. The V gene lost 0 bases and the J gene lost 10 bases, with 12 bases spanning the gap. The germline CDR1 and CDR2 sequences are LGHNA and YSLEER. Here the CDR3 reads CASSQEGRGRAFF. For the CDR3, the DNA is TGCGCCAGCAGCCAAGAGGGAAGGGGGAGAGCTTTCTTT.

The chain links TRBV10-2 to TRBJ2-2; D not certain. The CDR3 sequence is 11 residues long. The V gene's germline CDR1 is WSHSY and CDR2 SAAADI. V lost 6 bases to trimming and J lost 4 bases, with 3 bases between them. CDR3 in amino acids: CASSFTGELFF. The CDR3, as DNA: TGCGCCAGCAGCTTCACCGGGGAGCTGTTTTTT.

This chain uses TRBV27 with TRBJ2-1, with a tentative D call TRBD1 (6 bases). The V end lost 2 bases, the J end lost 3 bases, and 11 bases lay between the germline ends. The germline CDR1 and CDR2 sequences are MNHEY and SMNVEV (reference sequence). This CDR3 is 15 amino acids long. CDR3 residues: CASSLLSGDYNEQFF. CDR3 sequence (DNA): TGTGCCAGCAGTTTACTGTCAGGGGACTACAATGAGCAGTTCTTC.

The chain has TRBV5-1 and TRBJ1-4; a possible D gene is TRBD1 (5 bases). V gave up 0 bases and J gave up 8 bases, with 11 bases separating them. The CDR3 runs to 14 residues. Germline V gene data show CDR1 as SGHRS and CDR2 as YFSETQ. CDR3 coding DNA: TGCGCCAGCAGCTTGGCTGGAGGGGAAGAAAAACTGTTTTTT. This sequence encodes CASSLAGGEEKLFF.

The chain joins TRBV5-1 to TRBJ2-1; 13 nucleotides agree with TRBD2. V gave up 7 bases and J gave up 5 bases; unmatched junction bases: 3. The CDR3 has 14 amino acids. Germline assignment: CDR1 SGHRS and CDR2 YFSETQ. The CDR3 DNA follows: TGCGCCAGCCAGACTAGCGGGAGGCACAATGAGCAGTTCTTC. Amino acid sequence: CASQTSGRHNEQFF.

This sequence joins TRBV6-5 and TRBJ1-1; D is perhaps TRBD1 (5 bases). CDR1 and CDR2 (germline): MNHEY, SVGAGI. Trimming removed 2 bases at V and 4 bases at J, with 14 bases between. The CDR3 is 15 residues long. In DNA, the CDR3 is TGTGCCAGCAGTTACCCGGGACTCACGAGCACTGAAGCTTTCTTT. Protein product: CASSYPGLTSTEAFF.

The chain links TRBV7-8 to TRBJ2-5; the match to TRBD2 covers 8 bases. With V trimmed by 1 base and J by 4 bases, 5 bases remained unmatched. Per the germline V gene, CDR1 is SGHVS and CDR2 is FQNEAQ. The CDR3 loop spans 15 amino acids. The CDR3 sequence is CASSLGEAGGETQYF. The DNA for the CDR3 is TGTGCCAGCAGCTTAGGGGAGGCGGGAGGAGAGACCCAGTACTTC.

The CDR3 DNA follows: TGTGCCAGCAACGGGGGAGCCCTTTCCCTCTCTTCCTACAATGAGCAGTTCTTC. Translated: CASNGGALSLSSYNEQFF. V is TRBV9 and J is TRBJ2-1, with D perhaps TRBD2 (6 bases). Germline V gene sequence: CDR1 SGDLS, CDR2 YYNGEE. V was pared by 6 bases and J by 1 base, with 23 bases between. This CDR3 has 18 residues.

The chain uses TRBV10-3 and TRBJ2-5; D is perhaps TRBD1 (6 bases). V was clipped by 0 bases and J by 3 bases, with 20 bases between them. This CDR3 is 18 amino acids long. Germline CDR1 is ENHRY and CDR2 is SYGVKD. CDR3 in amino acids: CAISESSRGLRTKETQYF. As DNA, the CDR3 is TGTGCCATCAGTGAGTCTAGCAGGGGTCTGAGGACCAAAGAGACCCAGTACTTC.

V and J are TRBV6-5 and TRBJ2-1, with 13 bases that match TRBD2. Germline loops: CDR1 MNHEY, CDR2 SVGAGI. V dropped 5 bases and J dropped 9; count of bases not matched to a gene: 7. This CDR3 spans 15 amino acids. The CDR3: CASSPGGLAGLEQFF. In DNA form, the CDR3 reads TGTGCCAGCAGTCCTGGGGGACTAGCGGGACTTGAGCAGTTCTTC.

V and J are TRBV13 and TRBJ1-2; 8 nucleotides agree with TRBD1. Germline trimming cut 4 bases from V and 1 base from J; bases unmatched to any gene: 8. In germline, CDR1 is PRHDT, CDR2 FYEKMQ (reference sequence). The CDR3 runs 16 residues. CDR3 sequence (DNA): TGTGCCAGCAGCTCCCGGGACAGGCCCAATAACTATGGCTACACCTTC. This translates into CASSSRDRPNNYGYTF.